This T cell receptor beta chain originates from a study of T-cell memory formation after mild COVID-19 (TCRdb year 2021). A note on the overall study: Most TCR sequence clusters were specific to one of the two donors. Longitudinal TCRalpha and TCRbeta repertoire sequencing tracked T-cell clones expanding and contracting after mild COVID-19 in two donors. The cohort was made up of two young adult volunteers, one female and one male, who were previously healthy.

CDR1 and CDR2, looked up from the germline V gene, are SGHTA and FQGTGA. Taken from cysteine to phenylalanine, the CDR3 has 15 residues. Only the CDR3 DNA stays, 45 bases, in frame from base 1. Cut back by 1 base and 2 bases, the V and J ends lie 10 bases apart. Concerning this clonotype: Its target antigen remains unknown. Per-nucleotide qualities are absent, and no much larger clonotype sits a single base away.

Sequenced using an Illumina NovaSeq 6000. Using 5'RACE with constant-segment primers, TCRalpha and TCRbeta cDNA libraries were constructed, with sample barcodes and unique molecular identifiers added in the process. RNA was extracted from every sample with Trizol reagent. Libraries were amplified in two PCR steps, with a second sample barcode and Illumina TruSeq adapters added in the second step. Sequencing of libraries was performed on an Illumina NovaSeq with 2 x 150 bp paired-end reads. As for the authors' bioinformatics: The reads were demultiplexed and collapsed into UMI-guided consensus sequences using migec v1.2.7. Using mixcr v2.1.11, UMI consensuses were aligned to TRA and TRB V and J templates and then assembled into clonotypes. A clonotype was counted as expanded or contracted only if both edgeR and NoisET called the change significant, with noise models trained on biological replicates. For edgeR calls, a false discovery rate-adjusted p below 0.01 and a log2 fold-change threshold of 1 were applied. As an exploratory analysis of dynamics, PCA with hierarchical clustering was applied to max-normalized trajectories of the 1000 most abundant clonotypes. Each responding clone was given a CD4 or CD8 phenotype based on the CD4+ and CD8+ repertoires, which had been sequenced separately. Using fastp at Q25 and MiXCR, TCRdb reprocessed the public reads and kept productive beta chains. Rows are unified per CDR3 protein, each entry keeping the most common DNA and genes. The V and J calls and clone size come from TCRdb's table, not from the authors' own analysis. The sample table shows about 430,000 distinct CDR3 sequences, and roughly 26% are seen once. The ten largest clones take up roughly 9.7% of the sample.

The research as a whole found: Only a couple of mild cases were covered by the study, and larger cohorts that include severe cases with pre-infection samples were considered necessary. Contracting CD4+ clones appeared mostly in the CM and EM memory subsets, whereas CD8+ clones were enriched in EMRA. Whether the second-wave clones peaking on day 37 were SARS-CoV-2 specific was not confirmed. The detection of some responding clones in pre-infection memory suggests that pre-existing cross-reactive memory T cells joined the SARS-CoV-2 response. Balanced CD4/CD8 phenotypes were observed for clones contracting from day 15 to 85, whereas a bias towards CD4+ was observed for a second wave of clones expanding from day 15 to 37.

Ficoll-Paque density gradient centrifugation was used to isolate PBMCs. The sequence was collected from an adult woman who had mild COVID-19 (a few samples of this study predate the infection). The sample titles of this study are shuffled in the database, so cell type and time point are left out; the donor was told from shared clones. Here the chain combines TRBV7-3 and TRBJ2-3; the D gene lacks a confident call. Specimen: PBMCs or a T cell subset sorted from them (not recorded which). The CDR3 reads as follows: CASSLMEINTDTQYF. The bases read TGTGCCAGCAGCTTAATGGAGATTAACACAGATACGCAGTATTTT.